Given below is one TCR beta chain in context. The sample is drawn from a study of blood T cell repertoires in COVID-19. Study-wide background: PBMCs, B-cell-depleted T cells, or T cells provided the cDNA or gDNA that made up the material.

The method was immunoSEQ multiplex PCR; TCRdb's version includes in-frame clones alone and lacks a portion of them. The sample includes just over 300,000 clones, about 87% of them seen just once. Germline V CDR1 and CDR2: MDHEN, SYDVKM. CDR3 size: 11 residues. V shed 6 bases and J shed 6 bases, with 9 bases lying between them. The sequencing sample was made of PBMCs or T cells enriched from blood (not recorded which). The clonotype was recovered from a woman aged 18 to 35 who had recovered from COVID-19. The chain uses TRBV28 and TRBJ2-7; D uncertain. CDR3: CASRRDSEQYF. The CDR3 bases are TGTGCCAGCAGGCGAGATAGCGAGCAGTACTTC.